This T cell receptor beta chain was found in a study of T cell responses to AZD1222 COVID-19 vaccine. Sequencing was performed with immunoSEQ multiplex PCR; in TCRdb, only in-frame clones are kept and a portion is missing. The table includes 75,000 to 85,000 clones, approximately 87% detected once. CDR1 SSHAT and CDR2 FNYEAQ come from the germline V gene (reference sequence). Trimming at V came to 6 bases and at J to 8 bases, leaving 6 bases not matched to a gene. CDR3 size: 13 residues. With regard to this clone: Its antigen is undetermined.

Study-level results: Spike-specific TCR breadth and depth grew following two AZD1222 doses. Mostly white British, mostly female donors; authors suggested clonal diversity may be underestimated. Among those given AZD1222, only five or six were seropositive at baseline.

The specimen comprised peripheral blood, sampled 28 days after the second AZD1222 dose. The TCR sequence derives from an adult who received the AZD1222 COVID-19 vaccine. The chain joins TRBV7-7 to TRBJ2-1; 8 bases line up with TRBD2. CDR3 nucleotide sequence: TGTGCCAGCAGTCGGGGGGGGCCGGATGAGCAGTTCTTC. It codes for CASSRGGPDEQFF.